The clone carrying this T cell receptor (beta chain) was seen just once. As yet, its antigen is unknown. The germline gene is not matched at one end of the junction; a read error may be the cause. TCRdb re-called the 5' RACE reads through MiXCR, storing one row per CDR3 protein. There are tens of thousands of distinct CDR3 sequences in the sample; around a quarter occur only once, and more than 3% lies in the top ten. Germline V lookup: CDR1 SEHNR, CDR2 FQNEAQ (reference sequence). This CDR3 is 14 amino acids long. General study findings and limits: Tumor-infiltrating Treg TCR alpha and beta sequences overlapped most with tumor naive CD4+ T cells, then blood naive.

The sequence came from a female donor with breast cancer. The V call is TRBV7-9, the J call TRBJ2-1, with 11 bases aligning to TRBD2. Sequencing input: tumor-infiltrating memory CD4+ T cells sorted from the breast tumor. Subset of the sample: memory CD4+ T cells, CD4+CD45RO+CD25-. The CDR3 loop reads CAGSSSGRLNEQFF. The CDR3 DNA follows: TGTGCCGGCAGCTCTAGCGGGAGGCTTAATGAGCAGTTCTTC.